Below, 27 T cell receptor beta chains from the same sample are listed, as sequenced in a study of shared clonotypes between healthy human individuals. The data were produced by immunoSEQ multiplex PCR, yet TCRdb's version contains in-frame clones alone and is incomplete. This sample has about 980,000 clones; less than 85% occur once, and the top ten carry about 1.5%. Material for sequencing was memory CD4+ T cells sorted from blood. This sample's subset: CD45RA-negative fraction. These receptors all stem from a man aged 18-30 years in good health.

The DNA for the CDR3 is TGTGCCAGCAGTTGGACGGCGCAAGAGACCCAGTACTTC. Protein: CASSWTAQETQYF. The chain is built from TRBV6-1 and TRBJ2-5; D is unresolved. The CDR3 runs to 13 residues. The germline V and J ends were trimmed by 5 bases and 2 bases, with 9 bases remaining between them. CDR1 is MNHNS, CDR2 SASEGT, per germline.

The sample holds a few counts of this clone. V and J are TRBV19 and TRBJ2-5, with 7 bases lining up with TRBD1. The germline gives CDR1 LNHDA, CDR2 SQIVND (reference sequence). V gave up 6 bases and J gave up 4 bases; unmatched junction bases: 14. The CDR3 is 16 amino acids. The CDR3 nucleotides read TGTGCCAGTAGCCAGCAAATACAGGGGAATGGAGAGACCCAGTACTTC. Residues: CASSQQIQGNGETQYF.

The chain has TRBV7-2 and TRBJ2-1, with 7 bases identical to TRBD2. CDR1 and CDR2 from the germline V gene are SGHTA and FQGNSA. The CDR3 has 16 amino acids. Unmatched junction bases numbered 13, after V lost 5 bases and J lost 6 bases. CDR3 sequence: CASSLGAGAIGNEQFF. Here the CDR3 DNA reads TGTGCCAGCAGCCTAGGGGCGGGAGCCATCGGCAATGAGCAGTTCTTC.

The rearrangement joins TRBV10-2 to TRBJ1-5; D not certain. Germline V gives CDR1 WSHSY, CDR2 SAAADI. V gave up 0 bases and J gave up 1 base, with 7 bases separating them. This CDR3 has 15 residues. The CDR3 is CASSESTGSNQPQHF. CDR3 in DNA: TGCGCCAGCAGTGAGTCGACGGGGAGCAATCAGCCCCAGCATTTT.

The chain joins TRBV7-3 to TRBJ2-1, with D possibly being TRBD1 (5 bases). CDR3 length: 13 amino acids. Germline V gene lookup returns CDR1 SGHTA and CDR2 FQGTGA. V was shortened by 0 bases and J by 8 bases, with 8 bases between the two germline ends. CDR3 nucleotide sequence: TGTGCCAGCAGCTTAACGTGGGGCGATGAGCAGTTCTTC. Translation gives CASSLTWGDEQFF.

The chain uses TRBV28 and TRBJ2-1; D not resolved. Deletions cut 3 bases from V and 9 bases from J, with 18 bases between. CDR3 length: 15 residues. Looked up from germline, CDR1 is MDHEN and CDR2 is SYDVKM. The CDR3 bases are TGTGCCAGCAGTTTTGGGTCCAAGAATCGCGGTGAGCAGTTCTTC. It is translated as CASSFGSKNRGEQFF.

The genes are TRBV6-5 and TRBJ2-1; 8 bases agree with TRBD1. CDR1 MNHEY and CDR2 SVGAGI come from the germline V gene. The CDR3 consists of 15 residues. The ends lost 6 bases at V and 4 bases at J; junction bases unmatched: 8. CDR3 nucleotide sequence: TGTGCCAGCAGCCGGGACAGGAACCTATACAATGAGCAGTTCTTC. Protein: CASSRDRNLYNEQFF.

Concerning this clone itself: The same CDR3 also results from other DNA sequences found in this sample. The J gene is TRBJ1-4, the V gene TRBV5-1; 7 bases agree with TRBD1. Looked up from germline, CDR1 is SGHRS and CDR2 is YFSETQ. The trim removed 4 bases at V and 4 bases at J, leaving 4 bases unmatched. The CDR3 loop spans 14 amino acids. Here the CDR3 reads CASSPGTDNEKLFF. The CDR3 nucleotides read TGCGCCAGCAGCCCCGGGACAGATAATGAAAAACTGTTTTTT.

This clone has a single count. This sequence joins TRBV7-2 and TRBJ2-4; 7 nucleotides align to TRBD1. This CDR3 region has 12 residues. CDR1 is SGHTA, CDR2 FQGNSA, per germline. V lost 1 base to trimming and J lost 13 bases; unmatched junction nucleotides: 4. The CDR3 bases are TGTGCCAGCAGCTTAGGAGTGGGACAGCAGTACTTC. Translating gives CASSLGVGQQYF.

The chain combines TRBV11-2 with TRBJ2-7, with D possibly being TRBD2 (6 bases). This CDR3 has 14 residues. V lost 5 bases to trimming and J lost 5 bases, with 16 bases between them. Looked up from germline, CDR1 is SGHAT and CDR2 is FQNNGV. The CDR3 DNA reads TGTGCCAGCAGCCCCTCTCGGGGGAGCCACGAGCAGTACTTC. This gives the protein CASSPSRGSHEQYF.

The CDR3 region has the DNA TGTGCCTGGAGTCTCGGGATGGGGAACACCGGGGAGCTGTTTTTT. This sequence encodes CAWSLGMGNTGELFF. V gene TRBV30 combines with J gene TRBJ2-2, with D possibly being TRBD2 (5 bases). The CDR3 loop spans 15 amino acids. Trimming pared 2 bases from V and 1 base from J, leaving 11 bases between. Germline loops: CDR1 GTSNPN, CDR2 SVGIG (reference sequence).

The chain uses TRBV6-4 and TRBJ1-2; 9 positions match TRBD1. Germline trimming cut 5 bases from V and 2 bases from J; bases unmatched to any gene: 6. CDR1 and CDR2 (germline): MRHNA, SNTAGT. The CDR3 has 15 amino acids. CDR3 amino acids: CASSRSGTGNYGYTF. For the CDR3, the DNA is TGTGCCAGCAGTCGTTCCGGGACAGGGAACTATGGCTACACCTTC.

This clone was observed once. The genes are TRBV5-1 and TRBJ2-3; possibly TRBD2 for D (7 bases). The CDR3 sequence is 16 residues long. The ends were cut back, 1 base at V and 4 bases at J, with 16 bases in the middle. CDR1 and CDR2 (germline): SGHRS, YFSETQ. CDR3 residues: CASSLRPGGGADTQYF. The CDR3 nucleotides are TGCGCCAGCAGCTTGCGACCGGGGGGCGGGGCAGATACGCAGTATTTT. Looking up the rest from reference TRBV5-1 and TRBJ2-3 gives the full variable domain: KAGVTQTPRYLIKTRGQQVTLSCSPISGHRSVSWYQQTPGQGLQFLFEYFSETQRNKGNFPGRFSGRQFSNSRSEMNVSTLELGDSALYLCASSLRPGGGADTQYFGPGTRLTVL.

V gene TRBV18 combines with J gene TRBJ2-3; a possible D gene is TRBD1 (6 bases). The germline V and J ends were trimmed by 3 bases and 4 bases, with 17 bases remaining between them. The CDR3 totals 16 residues. CDR1 and CDR2 from the germline V gene are KGHSH and LQKENI. CDR3 bases: TGTGCCAGCTCACCCCGGGACATCGAGTTTTCAGATACGCAGTATTTT. It yields the protein CASSPRDIEFSDTQYF.

The chain joins TRBV7-2 to TRBJ2-1, with D perhaps being TRBD1 or TRBD2 (5 bases each). The CDR3 length is 14 residues. V dropped 2 bases and J dropped 6 bases, with 11 bases sitting between them. CDR1 and CDR2 (germline): SGHTA, FQGNSA. CDR3 amino acids: CASSLRAGTNEQFF. The DNA of the CDR3 is TGTGCCAGCAGCTTAAGGGCCGGGACCAATGAGCAGTTCTTC. Drawing the rest from reference TRBV7-2 and TRBJ2-1, the complete variable domain is GAGVSQSPSNKVTEKGKDVELRCDPISGHTALYWYRQSLGQGLEFLIYFQGNSAPDKSGLPSDRFSAERTGGSVSTLTIQRTQQEDSAVYLCASSLRAGTNEQFFGPGTRLTVL.

The chain couples TRBV7-9 to TRBJ2-2, with D perhaps matching TRBD1 (6 bases). Germline assignment: CDR1 SEHNR and CDR2 FQNEAQ (reference sequence). This CDR3 region has 15 residues. Trimming pared 5 bases from V and 0 bases from J, leaving 10 bases between. Written as DNA, the CDR3 is TGTGCCAGCAGCCGGACAGTGACGAACACCGGGGAGCTGTTTTTT. Protein product: CASSRTVTNTGELFF.

The chain employs TRBV6-1 and TRBJ2-1; 15 bases align to TRBD2. Germline V lookup: CDR1 MNHNS, CDR2 SASEGT. V lost 2 bases, J lost 5 bases, and 4 bases stayed unmatched. The CDR3 sequence is 17 residues long. CDR3 protein: CASSEPRTSGGDNEQFF. DNA for the CDR3: TGTGCCAGCAGTGAACCGAGGACTAGCGGGGGGGACAATGAGCAGTTCTTC.

This clone was detected once. The chain employs TRBV6-5 and TRBJ2-7; 7 bases fit TRBD2. Germline assignment: CDR1 MNHEY and CDR2 SVGAGI. Losses at the gene ends were 8 bases for V and 2 bases for J; bases not matched to a gene: 3. This CDR3 contains 12 residues. The CDR3 protein is CASRGDTYEQYF. CDR3 nucleotide sequence: TGTGCCAGCCGGGGGGATACCTACGAGCAGTACTTC.

Points on this clone: One base away lies a much larger clone, so this may be a sequencing read error. The J gene is TRBJ2-3, the V gene TRBV5-6; no firm D call. The CDR3 is made up of 13 amino acids. The germline gives CDR1 SGHDT, CDR2 YYEEEE. V was shortened by 1 base and J by 0 bases, with 3 bases between the two germline ends. CDR3 sequence reads: CASSLTSTDTQYF. The CDR3 coding sequence is TGTGCCAGCAGCTTGACAAGCACAGATACGCAGTATTTT.

The chain is built from TRBV2 and TRBJ1-1; D not resolved. The CDR3 is 13 amino acids. From germline, CDR1 is SNHLY and CDR2 FYNNEI. The germline V and J ends were trimmed by 4 bases and 1 base, with 7 bases remaining between them. CDR3 sequence reads: CASSAKQNTEAFF. In nucleotides, the CDR3 is TGTGCCAGCAGTGCCAAGCAGAACACTGAAGCTTTCTTT.

V gene TRBV11-2 combines with J gene TRBJ1-4, with unresolved D. Deletions cut 4 bases from V and 13 bases from J, with 13 bases between. The CDR3 has 12 amino acids. In germline, CDR1 is SGHAT, CDR2 FQNNGV. In DNA, the CDR3 is TGTGCCAGCAGCTCCAGTGGGATCGGACTGTTTTTT. It encodes CASSSSGIGLFF.

V usage is TRBV7-2 and J usage is TRBJ2-7; 7 positions match TRBD2. The germline CDR1 and CDR2 sequences are SGHTA and FQGNSA. CDR3 length: 15 residues. V lost 4 bases to trimming and J lost 0 bases; unmatched junction nucleotides: 6. In DNA form, the CDR3 reads TGTGCCAGCAGCTCCGCTAGCGGAAGCTCCTACGAGCAGTACTTC. It encodes CASSSASGSSYEQYF.

With regard to this clone: Other DNA sequences from this sample encode an identical CDR3 as well. The V gene is TRBV7-9, the J gene TRBJ2-7; unclear D gene. This CDR3 is 14 amino acids long. Germline V gene sequence: CDR1 SEHNR, CDR2 FQNEAQ (reference sequence). V was cut by 1 base and J by 0 bases, with 7 bases left in between. CDR3: CASSLGKSSYEQYF. CDR3 DNA sequence: TGTGCCAGCAGCTTAGGGAAAAGCTCCTACGAGCAGTACTTC.

This clone was seen repeatedly, ten times or more. The chain links TRBV25-1 to TRBJ2-2, with D perhaps TRBD2 (5 bases). CDR1 is MGHDK, CDR2 SYGVNS, per germline. This CDR3 is built from 16 residues. The V end was cut by 4 bases, the J end by 5 bases, with 17 bases between. Here the CDR3 DNA reads TGTGCCAGCAGTGGAGGGCCAAAGTCGTCGACCGGGGAGCTGTTTTTT. Translation: CASSGGPKSSTGELFF.

The count of this clone is one. The chain employs TRBV18 and TRBJ1-4, with a weak D call TRBD1 (5 bases). Germline V CDR1 and CDR2: KGHSH, LQKENI. Trimming stripped 2 bases from V and 7 bases from J, with 20 bases between. This CDR3 contains 17 residues. CDR3 sequence reads: CASSPIREKGAGEKLFF. The CDR3 DNA follows: TGTGCCAGCTCACCAATAAGGGAAAAAGGGGCCGGTGAAAAACTGTTTTTT.

The chain is built from TRBV6-1 and TRBJ2-3, with 7 nucleotides matching TRBD1. Germline V CDR1 and CDR2: MNHNS, SASEGT. The V and J ends lost 3 bases and 2 bases, in that order; junction bases with no gene match: 5. The CDR3 is 15 residues long. CDR3: CASSDRDRVTDTQYF. The CDR3 nucleotides are TGTGCCAGCAGTGATAGAGACAGGGTCACAGATACGCAGTATTTT.

The J gene is TRBJ2-3, the V gene TRBV9; D is perhaps TRBD2 (6 bases). The CDR3 is made up of 14 amino acids. Germline CDR1 SGDLS, CDR2 YYNGEE. The V and J ends lost 3 bases and 3 bases respectively, with 11 bases between them. The DNA for the CDR3 is TGTGCCAGCAGCGCTCGAAGCGGGACAGATACGCAGTATTTT. Amino acid sequence: CASSARSGTDTQYF.